The present T cell receptor (beta chain) was sequenced within a study of identifying expanded T cells in peripheral blood. This table comes from immunoSEQ multiplex PCR, and its TCRdb copy is limited to in-frame clones, with some not included. Counted here are 84,000 or so clones, around 91% occurring once; the ten biggest clones make up 2.8%. Germline CDR1 SGDLS, CDR2 YYNGEE. With 0 bases removed from V and 8 bases from J, the gap between germline ends came to 8 bases. The CDR3 runs 12 residues. The sample comprised blood. The chain uses TRBV9 and TRBJ1-2; D gene unclear. The origin of this receptor is a person aged 18 to 75 in good health. CDR3 in amino acids: CASSVGPGGYTF. In DNA form, the CDR3 reads TGTGCCAGCAGCGTAGGTCCAGGCGGCTACACCTTC.